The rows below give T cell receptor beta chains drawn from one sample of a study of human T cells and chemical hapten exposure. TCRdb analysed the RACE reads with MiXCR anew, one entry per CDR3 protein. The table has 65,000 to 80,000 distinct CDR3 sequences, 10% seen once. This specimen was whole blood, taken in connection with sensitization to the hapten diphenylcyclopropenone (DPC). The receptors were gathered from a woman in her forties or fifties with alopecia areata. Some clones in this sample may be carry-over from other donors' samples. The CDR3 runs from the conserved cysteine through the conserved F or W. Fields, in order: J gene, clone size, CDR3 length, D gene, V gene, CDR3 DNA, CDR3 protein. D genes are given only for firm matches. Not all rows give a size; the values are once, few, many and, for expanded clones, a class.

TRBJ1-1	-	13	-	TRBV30	TGTGCCTGGAGTCCCGGGACCAAAAAAGCAGCTTTCTTT	CAWSPGTKKAAFF
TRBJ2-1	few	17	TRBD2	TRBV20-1	TGCAGTGCTAGGGCCCCCCGTCGGGGGGGACTCTACAATGAGCAGTTCTTC	CSARAPRRGGLYNEQFF
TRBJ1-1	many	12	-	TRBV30	TGTGCCTGGAAGCCGGTAATGACTGAAGCTTTCTTT	CAWKPVMTEAFF
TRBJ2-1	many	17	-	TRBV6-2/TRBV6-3	TGTGCCACCTCGCGGGGGCGAGGAAAAAGCTCCTACAATGAGCAGTTCTTC	CATSRGRGKSSYNEQFF
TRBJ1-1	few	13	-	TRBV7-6	TGTGCCAGCAGCTTAGGCGACTACACTGAAGCTTTCTTT	CASSLGDYTEAFF
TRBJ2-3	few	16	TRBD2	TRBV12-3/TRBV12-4	TGTGCCAGCATTGTAGGAGGACTAGCGGTAACAGATACGCAGTATTTT	CASIVGGLAVTDTQYF
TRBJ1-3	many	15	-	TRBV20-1	TGCAGTGCTAGATTTGGAGTTTTCTCTGGAAACACCATATATTTT	CSARFGVFSGNTIYF
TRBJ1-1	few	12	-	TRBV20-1	TGCAGTGCTAGAGGGGGGGCCCCCTCGGCTTTCTTT	CSARGGAPSAFF
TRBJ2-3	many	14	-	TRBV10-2	TGCGCCAGCAGTGCGAGCGGACACACAGATACGCAGTATTTT	CASSASGHTDTQYF
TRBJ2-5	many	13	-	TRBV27	TGTGCCAGCAGCTACAGGTACCAAGAGACCCAGTACTTC	CASSYRYQETQYF
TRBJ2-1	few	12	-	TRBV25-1	TGTGCCAGCAGAAAGGGGGTCAATGAGCAGTTCTTC	CASRKGVNEQFF
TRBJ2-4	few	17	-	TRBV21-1	TGTGCCAGCAGCAAAGGCGGGGGGCCCATCCCCAAAAACATTCAGTACTTC	CASSKGGGPIPKNIQYF
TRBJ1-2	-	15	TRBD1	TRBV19	TGTGCCAGTAGTTCCCCCAGGGGGCAGGACTATGGCTACACCTTC	CASSSPRGQDYGYTF
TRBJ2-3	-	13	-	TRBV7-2	TGTGCCAGCAGCTCCTTCCATCGAGATACGCAGTATTTT	CASSSFHRDTQYF
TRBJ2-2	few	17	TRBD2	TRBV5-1	TGCGCCAGCAGCGCGGGACTAGCGGGACCGAACACCGGGGAGCTGTTTTTT	CASSAGLAGPNTGELFF
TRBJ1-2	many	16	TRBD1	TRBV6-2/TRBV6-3	TGTGCCAGCAGTTACCCAAGATCAGGGGGAGACTATGGCTACACCTTC	CASSYPRSGGDYGYTF
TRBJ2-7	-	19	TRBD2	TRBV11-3	TGTGCCAGCAGATCTCAAAGCCCGGGACTAGCGGGAAGATCCTACGAGCAGTACTTC	CASRSQSPGLAGRSYEQYF
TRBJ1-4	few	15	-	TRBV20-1	TGCAGTGCTGTAGACAGCGATGCAACTAATGAAAAACTGTTTTTT	CSAVDSDATNEKLFF
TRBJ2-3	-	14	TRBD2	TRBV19	TGTGCCAGTAAAGGTAGCGGGTACACAGATACGCAGTATTTT	CASKGSGYTDTQYF
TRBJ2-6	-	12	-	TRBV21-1	TGTGCCAGCATGGTCTGGGCCAACGTCCTGACTTTC	CASMVWANVLTF
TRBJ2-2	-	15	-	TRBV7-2	TGTGCCAGCAGCTTAGCATCAACTGGGGCCGGGGAGCTGTTTTTT	CASSLASTGAGELFF
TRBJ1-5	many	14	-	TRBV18	TGTGCCAGCTCCCCCGCCGACACGGGTCAGCCCCAGCATTTT	CASSPADTGQPQHF
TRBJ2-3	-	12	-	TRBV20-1	TGCAGTGCTAGACAGCCCCAGGGAACGCAGTATTTT	CSARQPQGTQYF
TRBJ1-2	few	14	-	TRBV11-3	TGTGCCAGCAGCTTAGACGGACAGTCCTGGGGCTACACCTTC	CASSLDGQSWGYTF
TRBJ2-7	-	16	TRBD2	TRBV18	TGTGCCAGCTCACCGACGGGGACTAGCGGGCTCTACGAGCAGTACTTC	CASSPTGTSGLYEQYF
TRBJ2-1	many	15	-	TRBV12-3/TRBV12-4	TGTGCCAGCAGTCAACCGTCACGAACCTACAATGAGCAGTTCTTC	CASSQPSRTYNEQFF
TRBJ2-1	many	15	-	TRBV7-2	TGTGCCAGCAAGTCCCCCGGGACTCCCTACAATGAGCAGTTCTTC	CASKSPGTPYNEQFF
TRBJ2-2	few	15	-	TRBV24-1	TGTGCCACCAGTGACCAGGGACAGAACACCGGGGAGCTGTTTTTT	CATSDQGQNTGELFF
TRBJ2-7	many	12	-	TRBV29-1	TGCAGCGTCGGATGGACAGCACGGGAGCAGTACTTC	CSVGWTAREQYF
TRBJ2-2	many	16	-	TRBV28	TGTGCCAGCAGTTTACCAGTAACGCCGAACACCGGGGAGCTGTTTTTT	CASSLPVTPNTGELFF
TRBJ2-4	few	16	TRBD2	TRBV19	TGTGCCAGTAGTATCATAGCGGGAGATGCCAAAAACATTCAGTACTTC	CASSIIAGDAKNIQYF
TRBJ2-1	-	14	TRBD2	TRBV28	TGTGCCAGCAACAGCGCGGGAGTAGGTTATGAGCAGTTCTTC	CASNSAGVGYEQFF
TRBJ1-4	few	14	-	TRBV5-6	TGTGCCAGCAGCTTGGGGACAACTAATGAAAAACTGTTTTTT	CASSLGTTNEKLFF
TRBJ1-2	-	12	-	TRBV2	TGTGCCAGCCGGCAGGGGAACTATGGCTACACCTTC	CASRQGNYGYTF
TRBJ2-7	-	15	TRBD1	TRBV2	TGTGCCAGCAGTGAAATCAGAAAACAGGGGCGCGAGCAGTACTTC	CASSEIRKQGREQYF
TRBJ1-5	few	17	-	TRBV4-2	TGTGCCAGCAGCCAAGATCTTGGCACCGATACCAATCAGCCCCAGCATTTT	CASSQDLGTDTNQPQHF
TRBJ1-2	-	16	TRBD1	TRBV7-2	TGTGCCAGCAGCTCAGGACAGGGGCAATACAACTATGGCTACACCTTC	CASSSGQGQYNYGYTF
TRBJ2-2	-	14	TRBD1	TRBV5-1	TGCGCCAGCAAGGGGACAGGGGACACCGGGGAGCTGTTTTTT	CASKGTGDTGELFF
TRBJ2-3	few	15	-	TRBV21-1	TGTGCCAGCAGCATCCGGGACAGGGTCACAGATACGCAGTATTTT	CASSIRDRVTDTQYF
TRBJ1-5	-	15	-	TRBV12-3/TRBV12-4	TGTGCCAGCAGTTTAGGGGTAATCCCCAATCAGCCCCAGCATTTT	CASSLGVIPNQPQHF
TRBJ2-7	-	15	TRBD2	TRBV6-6	TGTGCCAGCAGTTACTCGACTAGCGGGGGTTACGAGCAGTACTTC	CASSYSTSGGYEQYF
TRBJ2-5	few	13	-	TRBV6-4	TGTGCCAGCAGCGCCACAGCGGAAGAGACCCAGTACTTC	CASSATAEETQYF
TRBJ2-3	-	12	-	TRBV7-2	TGTGCCAGCAGCTTAGGAGTAGCCGCGCAGTATTTT	CASSLGVAAQYF
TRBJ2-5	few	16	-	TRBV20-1	TGCAGTGCTATAAGTCTAGCACTCTCGGGCCAAGAGACCCAGTACTTC	CSAISLALSGQETQYF
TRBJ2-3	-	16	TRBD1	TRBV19	TGTGCCAGTAGTTTCTCACCGGGACAGGGCACAGATACGCAGTATTTT	CASSFSPGQGTDTQYF
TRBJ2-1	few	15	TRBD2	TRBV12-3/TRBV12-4	TGTGCCAGCACCGGGCGGCGGGAGGCCGCCGGTGAGCAGTTCTTC	CASTGRREAAGEQFF